This TCR beta chain is from a study of T cells in Graves' hyperthyroidism and ophthalmopathy. Study details: Specimen type is peripheral blood, collected at initial diagnosis prior to any treatment. The study, taken as a whole, reports: From stable hyperthyroidism, ophthalmopathy was set apart by a 13 V-J model. Median prediction lead before ophthalmopathy onset was six to eight months with the model.

Germline V lookup: CDR1 SNHLY, CDR2 FYNNEI. The CDR3 is 15 amino acids. V gave up 3 bases and J gave up 0 bases, with 9 bases separating them. There were TCR beta CDR3 regions amplified from RNA transcripts. HTBI primers were used for first-round RT-PCR of the TCR CDR3. Via MiXCR, TCRdb re-called the multiplex PCR reads, giving one row per CDR3 protein. The sample consists of hundreds of thousands of distinct CDR3 sequences, 15% to 20% of them appearing once. The table lists this clonotype with many counts. Its target is not known. It was considered stable Graves' hyperthyroidism when ophthalmopathy did not progress within 18 months.

The chain recombines TRBV2 with TRBJ1-5; the D gene is possibly TRBD1 (5 bases). The receptor comes from a woman between 18 and 29 years old with Graves' hyperthyroidism. Sequenced input: blood. In DNA, the CDR3 is TGTGCCAGCAGTGAGGGGGTGCATAGCAATCAGCCCCAGCATTTT. Residues: CASSEGVHSNQPQHF.